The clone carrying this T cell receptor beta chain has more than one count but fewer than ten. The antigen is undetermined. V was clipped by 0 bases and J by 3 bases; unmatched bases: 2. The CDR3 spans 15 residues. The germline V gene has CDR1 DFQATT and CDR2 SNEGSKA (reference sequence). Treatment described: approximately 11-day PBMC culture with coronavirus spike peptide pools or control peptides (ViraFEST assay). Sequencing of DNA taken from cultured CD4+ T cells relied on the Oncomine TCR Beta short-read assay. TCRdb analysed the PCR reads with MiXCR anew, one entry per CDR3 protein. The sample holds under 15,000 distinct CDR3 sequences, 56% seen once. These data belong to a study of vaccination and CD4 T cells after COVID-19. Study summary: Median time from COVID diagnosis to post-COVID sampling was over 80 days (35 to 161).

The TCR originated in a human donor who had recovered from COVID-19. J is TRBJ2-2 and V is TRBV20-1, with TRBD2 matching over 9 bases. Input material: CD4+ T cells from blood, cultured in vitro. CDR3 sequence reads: CSARDIAGDTGELFF. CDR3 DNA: TGCAGTGCTAGAGATATAGCGGGAGACACCGGGGAGCTGTTTTTT.